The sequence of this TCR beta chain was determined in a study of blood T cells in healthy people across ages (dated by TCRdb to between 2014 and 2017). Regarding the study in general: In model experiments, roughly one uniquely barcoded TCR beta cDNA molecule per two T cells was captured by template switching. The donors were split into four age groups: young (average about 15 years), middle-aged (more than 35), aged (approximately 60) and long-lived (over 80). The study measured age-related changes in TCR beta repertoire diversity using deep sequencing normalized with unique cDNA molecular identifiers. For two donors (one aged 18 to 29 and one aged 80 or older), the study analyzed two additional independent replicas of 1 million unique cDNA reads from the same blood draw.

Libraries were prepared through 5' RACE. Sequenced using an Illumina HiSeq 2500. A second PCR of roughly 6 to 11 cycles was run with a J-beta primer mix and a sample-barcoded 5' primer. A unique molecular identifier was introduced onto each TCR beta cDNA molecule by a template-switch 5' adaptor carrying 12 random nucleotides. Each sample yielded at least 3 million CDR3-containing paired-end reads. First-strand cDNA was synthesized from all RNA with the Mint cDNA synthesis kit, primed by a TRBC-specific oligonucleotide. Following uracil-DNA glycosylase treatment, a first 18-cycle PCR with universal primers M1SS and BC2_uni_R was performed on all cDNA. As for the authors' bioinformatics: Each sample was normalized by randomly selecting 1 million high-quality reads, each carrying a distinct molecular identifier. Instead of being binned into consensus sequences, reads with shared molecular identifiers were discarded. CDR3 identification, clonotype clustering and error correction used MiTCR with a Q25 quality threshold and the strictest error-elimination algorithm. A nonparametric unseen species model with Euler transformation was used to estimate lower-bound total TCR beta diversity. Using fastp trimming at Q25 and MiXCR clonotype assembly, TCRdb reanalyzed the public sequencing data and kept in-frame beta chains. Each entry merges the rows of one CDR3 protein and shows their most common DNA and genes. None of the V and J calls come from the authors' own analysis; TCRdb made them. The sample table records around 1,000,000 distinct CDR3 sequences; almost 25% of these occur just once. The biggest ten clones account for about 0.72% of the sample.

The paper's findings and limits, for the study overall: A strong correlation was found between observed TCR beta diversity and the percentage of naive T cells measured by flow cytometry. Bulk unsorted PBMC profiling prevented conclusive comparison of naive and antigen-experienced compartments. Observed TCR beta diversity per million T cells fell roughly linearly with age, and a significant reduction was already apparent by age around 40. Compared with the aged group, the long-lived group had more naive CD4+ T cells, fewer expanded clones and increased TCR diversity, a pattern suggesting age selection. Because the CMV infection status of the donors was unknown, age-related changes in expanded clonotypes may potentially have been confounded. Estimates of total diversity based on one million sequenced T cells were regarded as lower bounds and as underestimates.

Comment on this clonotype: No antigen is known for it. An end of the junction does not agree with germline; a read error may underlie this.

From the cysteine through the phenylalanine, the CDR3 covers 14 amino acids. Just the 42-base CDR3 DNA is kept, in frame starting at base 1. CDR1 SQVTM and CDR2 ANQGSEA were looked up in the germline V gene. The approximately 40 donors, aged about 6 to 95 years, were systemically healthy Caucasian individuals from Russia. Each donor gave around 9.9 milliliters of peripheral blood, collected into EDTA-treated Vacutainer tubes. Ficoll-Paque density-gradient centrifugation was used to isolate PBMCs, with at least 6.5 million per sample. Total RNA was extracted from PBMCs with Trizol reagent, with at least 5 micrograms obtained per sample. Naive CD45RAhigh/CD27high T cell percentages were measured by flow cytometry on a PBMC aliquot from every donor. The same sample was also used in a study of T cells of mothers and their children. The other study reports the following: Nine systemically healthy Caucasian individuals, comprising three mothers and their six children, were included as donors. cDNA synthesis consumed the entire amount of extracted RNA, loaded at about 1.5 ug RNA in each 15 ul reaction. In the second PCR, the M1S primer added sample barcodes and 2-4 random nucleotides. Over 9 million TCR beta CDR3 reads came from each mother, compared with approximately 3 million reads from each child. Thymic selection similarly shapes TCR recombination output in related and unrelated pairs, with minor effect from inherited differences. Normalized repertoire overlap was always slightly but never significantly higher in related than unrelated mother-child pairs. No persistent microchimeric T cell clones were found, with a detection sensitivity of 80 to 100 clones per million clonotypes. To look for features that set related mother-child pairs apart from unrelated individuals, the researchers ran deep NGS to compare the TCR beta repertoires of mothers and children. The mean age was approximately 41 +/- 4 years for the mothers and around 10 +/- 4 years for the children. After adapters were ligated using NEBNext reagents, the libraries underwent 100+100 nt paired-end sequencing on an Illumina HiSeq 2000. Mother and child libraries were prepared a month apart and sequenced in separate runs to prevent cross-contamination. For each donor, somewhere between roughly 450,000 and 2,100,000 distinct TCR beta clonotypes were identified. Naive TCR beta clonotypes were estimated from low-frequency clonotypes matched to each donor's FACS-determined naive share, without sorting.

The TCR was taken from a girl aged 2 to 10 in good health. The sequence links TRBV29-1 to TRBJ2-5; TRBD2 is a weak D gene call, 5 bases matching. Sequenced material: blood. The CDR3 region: CSVELTDYQETKYF. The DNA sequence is TGCAGCGTTGAACTTACAGACTATCAAGAGACCAAGTACTTC. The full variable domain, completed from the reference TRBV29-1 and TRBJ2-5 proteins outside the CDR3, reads SAVISQKPSRDICQRGTSLTIQCQVDSQVTMMFWYRQQPGQSLTLIATANQGSEATYESGFVIDKFPISRPNLTFSTLTVSNMSPEDSSIYLCSVELTDYQETKYFGPGTRLLVL.